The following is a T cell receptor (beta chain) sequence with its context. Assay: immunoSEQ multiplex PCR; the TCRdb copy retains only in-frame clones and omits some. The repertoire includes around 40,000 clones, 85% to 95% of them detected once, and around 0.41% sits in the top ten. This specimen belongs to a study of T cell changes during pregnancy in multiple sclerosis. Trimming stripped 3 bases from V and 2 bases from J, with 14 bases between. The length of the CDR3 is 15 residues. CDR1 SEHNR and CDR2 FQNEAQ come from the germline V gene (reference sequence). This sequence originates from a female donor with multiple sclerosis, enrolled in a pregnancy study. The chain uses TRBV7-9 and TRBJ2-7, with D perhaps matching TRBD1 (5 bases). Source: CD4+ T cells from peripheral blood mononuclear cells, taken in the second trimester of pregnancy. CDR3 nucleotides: TGTGCCAGCAGCTTTTTGTCCGGCAGGGCCTACGAGCAGTACTTC. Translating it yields CASSFLSGRAYEQYF.